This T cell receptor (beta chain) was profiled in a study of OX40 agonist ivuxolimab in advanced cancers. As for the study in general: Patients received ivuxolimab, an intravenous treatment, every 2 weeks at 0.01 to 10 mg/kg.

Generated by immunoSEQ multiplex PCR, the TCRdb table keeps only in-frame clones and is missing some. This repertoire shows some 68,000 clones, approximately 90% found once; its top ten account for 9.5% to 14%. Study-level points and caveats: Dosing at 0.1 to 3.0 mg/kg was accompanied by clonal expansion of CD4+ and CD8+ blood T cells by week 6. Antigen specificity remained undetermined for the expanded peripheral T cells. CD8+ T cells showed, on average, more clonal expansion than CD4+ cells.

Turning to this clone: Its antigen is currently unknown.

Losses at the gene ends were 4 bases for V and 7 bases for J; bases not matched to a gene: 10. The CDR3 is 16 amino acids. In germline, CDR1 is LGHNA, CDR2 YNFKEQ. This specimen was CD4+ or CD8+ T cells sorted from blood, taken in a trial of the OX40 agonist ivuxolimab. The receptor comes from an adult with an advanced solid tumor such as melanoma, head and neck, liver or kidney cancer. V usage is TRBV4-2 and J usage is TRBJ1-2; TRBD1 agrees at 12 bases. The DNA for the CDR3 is TGTGCCAGCAGCCGGGACAGGGGGCTAAGTACTCGTGGCTACACCTTC. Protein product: CASSRDRGLSTRGYTF.